Listed here are 11 T cell receptor beta chains from one sample, sequenced in a study of cytomegalovirus exposure and HLA in healthy donors (TCRdb year 2017). The receptor library was made with the immunoSEQ multiplex PCR assay. For the multiplex PCR, a mixture combining 60 forward primers for TCR Vbeta segments and 13 reverse primers for TCR Jbeta segments was used. TCRdb retrieved this table from immuneACCESS and kept in-frame rearrangements only. Not all clones are present; in checked studies, unresolved V genes account for under half, and no reason is known for the remainder. The sample table contains 130,000 or so clones; only one count was recorded for about 80% of them. Clones ranked in the top ten supply more than 1.5% of the sample. The source material was PBMCs. The receptors were gathered from a woman in her forties in good health and CMV-seronegative.

The chain carries TRBV29-1 and TRBJ2-3; TRBD2 agrees at 12 bases. From germline, CDR1 is SQVTM and CDR2 ANQGSEA. This CDR3 is 15 amino acids long. After removal of 7 bases from V and 0 bases from J, the junction contained 5 bases not matched to a gene. DNA of the CDR3: TGCAGCGCTAGCGGGGGGGACTCTAGCACAGATACGCAGTATTTT. Translating it yields CSASGGDSSTDTQYF.

The chain employs TRBV5-4 and TRBJ2-3; D gene uncertain. In germline, CDR1 is SGHNT, CDR2 YYREEE (reference sequence). The CDR3 length is 14 residues. The V end was cut by 1 base, the J end by 0 bases, with 6 bases between. CDR3 in DNA: TGTGCCAGCAGCTTGTGGCAAAGCACAGATACGCAGTATTTT. It encodes CASSLWQSTDTQYF.

The chain carries TRBV7-9 and TRBJ2-7; TRBD1 agrees at 7 bases. Germline loops: CDR1 SEHNR, CDR2 FQNEAQ (reference sequence). The trim removed 0 bases at V and 7 bases at J, leaving 9 bases unmatched. CDR3 length equals 15 residues. CDR3 protein: CASSLAGPGGGEQYF. The CDR3 DNA reads as TGTGCCAGCAGCTTAGCTGGACCAGGGGGTGGGGAGCAGTACTTC.

Only one count was recorded for this clone. The chain employs TRBV5-1 and TRBJ2-1; TRBD2 might be the D (5 bases). V lost 0 bases to trimming and J lost 3 bases, with 10 bases between them. Germline V CDR1 and CDR2: SGHRS, YFSETQ. The CDR3 covers 15 residues. CDR3 loop: CASSLVTGNYNEQFF. The CDR3 DNA sequence: TGCGCCAGCAGCTTGGTTACGGGGAACTACAATGAGCAGTTCTTC.

The chain carries TRBV7-9 and TRBJ2-5; 7 bases fit TRBD1. Trimming at V came to 6 bases and at J to 2 bases, leaving 9 bases not matched to a gene. CDR1 is SEHNR and CDR2 is FQNEAQ in the germline V gene (reference sequence). The CDR3 totals 15 residues. The CDR3 reads CASSPGQSKQETQYF. The CDR3 DNA sequence: TGTGCCAGCAGTCCGGGACAGTCAAAACAAGAGACCCAGTACTTC.

This clone was detected once. The chain couples TRBV28 to TRBJ2-7; 8 positions match TRBD1. Germline loops: CDR1 MDHEN, CDR2 SYDVKM. The length of the CDR3 is 13 residues. Trimming cost V 7 bases and J 5 bases; bases outside gene matches: 7. The CDR3 reads CASTIGQGDEQYF. In DNA form, the CDR3 reads TGTGCCAGCACCATTGGACAGGGCGACGAGCAGTACTTC. Full variable domain (outside the CDR3, taken from reference TRBV28 and TRBJ2-7): DVKVTQSSRYLVKRTGEKVFLECVQDMDHENMFWYRQDPGLGLRLIYFSYDVKMKEKGDIPEGYSVSREKKERFSLILESASTNQTSMYLCASTIGQGDEQYFGPGTRLTVT.

The chain joins TRBV5-4 to TRBJ1-3; no reliable D call. Deletions cut 3 bases from V and 0 bases from J, with 13 bases between. CDR3 length: 16 amino acids. CDR1 is SGHNT and CDR2 is YYREEE in the germline V gene (reference sequence). The CDR3 sequence: CASSYLSGSSGNTIYF. The CDR3 DNA follows: TGTGCCAGCAGCTATCTCAGCGGCAGCTCTGGAAACACCATATATTTT.

V and J are TRBV19 and TRBJ2-5, with 8 bases aligning to TRBD2. The ends lost 5 bases at V and 3 bases at J; junction bases unmatched: 8. Looked up from germline, CDR1 is LNHDA and CDR2 is SQIVND (reference sequence). CDR3 length equals 15 residues. This chain's CDR3 is CASSSKTSAKETQYF. The DNA for the CDR3 is TGTGCCAGTAGTTCTAAGACTAGCGCCAAAGAGACCCAGTACTTC.

This chain uses TRBV29-1 with TRBJ2-7, with 7 bases identical to TRBD2. The CDR3 is 14 amino acids. Germline loops: CDR1 SQVTM, CDR2 ANQGSEA. J was trimmed by 2 bases and V by 4 bases; bases with no gene match: 8. The CDR3 region has the DNA TGCAGCGTTGTATTAGAGCGGGGCCCCTACGAGCAGTACTTC. As protein: CSVVLERGPYEQYF.

This clone was counted only a few times. The rearrangement links TRBV9 to TRBJ1-3; TRBD1 matches at 7 bases. V lost 2 bases to trimming and J lost 2 bases; unmatched junction nucleotides: 10. Germline CDR1 reads SGDLS; CDR2 reads YYNGEE. The CDR3 spans 17 residues. CDR3 sequence (DNA): TGTGCCAGCAGCGTTTCAGGGGGACGCATGGCTGGAAACACCATATATTTT. It specifies CASSVSGGRMAGNTIYF.

V gene TRBV7-2 combines with J gene TRBJ2-7, with D hard to call. V shed 5 bases and J shed 2 bases, with 13 bases lying between them. The germline gives CDR1 SGHTA, CDR2 FQGNSA. CDR3 size: 14 residues. This CDR3 is CASSPYAATYEQYF. CDR3 DNA: TGTGCCAGCAGCCCCTATGCCGCTACCTACGAGCAGTACTTC.